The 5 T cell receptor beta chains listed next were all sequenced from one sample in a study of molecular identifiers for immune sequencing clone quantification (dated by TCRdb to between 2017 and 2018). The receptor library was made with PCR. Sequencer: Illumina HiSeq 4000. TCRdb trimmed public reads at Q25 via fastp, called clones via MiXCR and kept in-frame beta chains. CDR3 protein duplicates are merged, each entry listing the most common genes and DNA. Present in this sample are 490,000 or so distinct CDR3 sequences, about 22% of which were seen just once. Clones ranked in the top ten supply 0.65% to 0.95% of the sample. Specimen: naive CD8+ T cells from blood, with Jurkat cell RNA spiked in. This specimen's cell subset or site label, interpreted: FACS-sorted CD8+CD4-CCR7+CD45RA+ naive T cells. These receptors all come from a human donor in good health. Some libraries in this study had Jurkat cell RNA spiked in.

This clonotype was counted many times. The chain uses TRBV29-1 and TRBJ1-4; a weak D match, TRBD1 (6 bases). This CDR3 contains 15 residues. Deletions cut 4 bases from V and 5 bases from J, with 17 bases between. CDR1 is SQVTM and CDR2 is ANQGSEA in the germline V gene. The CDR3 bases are TGCAGCGTTGGAACCCTACAGGGCAACAATGAAAAACTGTTTTTT. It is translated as CSVGTLQGNNEKLFF.

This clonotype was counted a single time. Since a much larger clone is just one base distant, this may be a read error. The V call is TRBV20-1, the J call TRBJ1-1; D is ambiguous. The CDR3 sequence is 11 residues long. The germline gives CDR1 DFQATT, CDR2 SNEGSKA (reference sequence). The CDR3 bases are TGCAGTGCCACCGATCTCGGAGAAGCTTCCTTT. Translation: CSATDLGEASF.

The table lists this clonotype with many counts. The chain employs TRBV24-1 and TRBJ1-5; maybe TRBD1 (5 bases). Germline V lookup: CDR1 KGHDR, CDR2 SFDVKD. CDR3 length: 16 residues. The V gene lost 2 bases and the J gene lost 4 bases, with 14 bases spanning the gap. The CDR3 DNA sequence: TGTGCCACCAGTGATTCGGGGCCCTTCCCTAATCAGCCCCAGCATTTT. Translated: CATSDSGPFPNQPQHF.

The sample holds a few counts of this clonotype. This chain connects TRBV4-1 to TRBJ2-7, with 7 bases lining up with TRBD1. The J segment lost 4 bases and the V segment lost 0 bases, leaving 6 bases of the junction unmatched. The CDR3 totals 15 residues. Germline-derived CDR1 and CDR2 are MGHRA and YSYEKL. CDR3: CASSQDMTGLYEQYF. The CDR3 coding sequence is TGCGCCAGCAGCCAAGATATGACAGGGTTATACGAGCAGTACTTC.

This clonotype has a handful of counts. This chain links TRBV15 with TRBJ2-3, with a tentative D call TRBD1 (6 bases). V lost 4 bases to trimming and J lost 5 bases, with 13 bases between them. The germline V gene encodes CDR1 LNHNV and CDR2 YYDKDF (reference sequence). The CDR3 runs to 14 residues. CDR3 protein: CATSINRARDTQYF. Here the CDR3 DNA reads TGTGCCACCAGCATAAACAGGGCCCGAGATACGCAGTATTTT.